This TCR beta chain was recovered during a study of blood T cell repertoires in COVID-19. Profiling relied on immunoSEQ multiplex PCR, and the TCRdb table lists in-frame clones only, not all of them. The sample yields 380,000 or so clones, more than 80% seen once. The CDR3 covers 14 residues. The germline CDR1 and CDR2 sequences are SGHRS and YFSETQ. V shed 1 base and J shed 2 bases, with 10 bases lying between them. The clonotype was recovered from a man between 35 and 55 years old with acute or convalescent COVID-19. The specimen was peripheral blood. J is TRBJ2-7 and V is TRBV5-1; TRBD1 is a possible D gene (5 bases). DNA of the CDR3: TGCGCCAGCAGCTTGTGGGGCAGTACCTACGAGCAGTACTTC. This sequence encodes CASSLWGSTYEQYF. The complete variable domain, with remaining parts taken from reference TRBV5-1 and TRBJ2-7, reads KAGVTQTPRYLIKTRGQQVTLSCSPISGHRSVSWYQQTPGQGLQFLFEYFSETQRNKGNFPGRFSGRQFSNSRSEMNVSTLELGDSALYLCASSLWGSTYEQYFGPGTRLTVT.